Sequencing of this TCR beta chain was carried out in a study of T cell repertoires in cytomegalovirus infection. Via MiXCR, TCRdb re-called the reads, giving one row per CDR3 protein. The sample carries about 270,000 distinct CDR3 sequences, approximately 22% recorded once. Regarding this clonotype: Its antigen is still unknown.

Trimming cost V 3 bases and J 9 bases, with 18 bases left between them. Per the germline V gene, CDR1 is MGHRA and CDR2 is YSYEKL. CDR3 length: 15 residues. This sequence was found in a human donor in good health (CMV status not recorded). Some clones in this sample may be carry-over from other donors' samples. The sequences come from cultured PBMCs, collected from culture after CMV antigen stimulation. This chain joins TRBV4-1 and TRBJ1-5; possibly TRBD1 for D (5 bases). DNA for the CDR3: TGCGCCAGCAGCCACGGAGGGGAACTTCCAGGGCCCCAGCATTTT. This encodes CASSHGGELPGPQHF.